The 31 T cell receptor beta chains presented below share a single source sample, sequenced in a study of graft-versus-host responses after intestinal transplantation. The assay was immunoSEQ multiplex PCR, and TCRdb's table has in-frame clones only and misses some. The sample holds about 25,000 clones, 40% seen once. This material consisted of alloreactive CD4+ T cells from a mixed lymphocyte reaction culture, taken before intestinal transplant. Subset here: CFSE-low proliferating T cells sorted from roughly 6-day pre-transplant mixed lymphocyte reaction (GvH or HvG direction). All receptors come from a human patient who received an intestinal transplant.

The chain links TRBV6-1 to TRBJ2-1; TRBD2 matches 8 bases. This CDR3 comprises 17 residues. The V segment lost 3 bases and the J segment 4 bases; nucleotides outside the gene matches: 11. Germline CDR1 MNHNS, CDR2 SASEGT. Here the CDR3 reads CASSDVFGGLGYNEQFF. In nucleotides, the CDR3 is TGTGCCAGCAGTGATGTCTTTGGGGGACTAGGTTACAATGAGCAGTTCTTC.

This clone was observed a few times. V gene TRBV7-2 combines with J gene TRBJ1-1; 8 nucleotides align to TRBD1. Unmatched junction bases numbered 10, after V lost 2 bases and J lost 11 bases. This CDR3 contains 14 residues. Germline V gene lookup returns CDR1 SGHTA and CDR2 FQGNSA. As DNA, the CDR3 is TGTGCCAGCAGCTTAATCAGACAGGGGAGGAAGGCTTTCTTT. Amino acid sequence: CASSLIRQGRKAFF.

This clone occurred a few times. This chain joins TRBV7-9 and TRBJ2-1, with D uncertain. CDR1 and CDR2 (germline): SEHNR, FQNEAQ (reference sequence). V lost 5 bases to trimming and J lost 0 bases, with 8 bases between them. The CDR3 runs to 14 residues. CDR3 DNA sequence: TGTGCCAGCAGCCCGTCCGGCTCCTACAATGAGCAGTTCTTC. This sequence encodes CASSPSGSYNEQFF. Combining the CDR3 with reference TRBV7-9 and TRBJ2-1 gives the whole variable domain DTGVSQNPRHKITKRGQNVTFRCDPISEHNRLYWYRQTLGQGPEFLTYFQNEAQLEKSRLLSDRFSAERPKGSFSTLEIQRTEQGDSAMYLCASSPSGSYNEQFFGPGTRLTVL.

This sequence joins TRBV5-8 and TRBJ1-2; 7 bases match TRBD1. Germline assignment: CDR1 SGHTS and CDR2 YDEGEE. The CDR3 extends over 15 amino acids. Unmatched junction bases numbered 4, after V lost 2 bases and J lost 0 bases. CDR3 region: CASSFRDRSNYGYTF. The CDR3 coding sequence is TGTGCCAGCAGCTTCCGGGACAGATCTAACTATGGCTACACCTTC.

The chain links TRBV28 to TRBJ1-2; 9 bases line up with TRBD1. Germline values: CDR1 MDHEN, CDR2 SYDVKM. V was clipped by 0 bases and J by 1 base; unmatched bases: 12. There are 19 residues in the CDR3. Written as DNA, the CDR3 is TGTGCCAGCAGTTTATGGGCCGGGACAGGGAATCAGTTTAACTATGGCTACACCTTC. This sequence encodes CASSLWAGTGNQFNYGYTF.

There are a few counts of this clone. This CDR3 is also generated by other DNA sequences in the sample. The V and J genes are TRBV7-2 and TRBJ2-5; D may be TRBD2 (5 bases). Looked up from germline, CDR1 is SGHTA and CDR2 is FQGNSA. The CDR3 is made up of 13 amino acids. Between the trimmed V and J ends, which lost 3 bases and 5 bases, there was a span of 10 bases. The chain's CDR3 is CASSFGNWETQYF. CDR3 nucleotide sequence: TGTGCCAGCAGCTTCGGGAACTGGGAGACCCAGTACTTC.

This clone has a handful of counts. The rearrangement joins TRBV29-1 to TRBJ2-1; 10 bases fit TRBD2. CDR3 size: 13 residues. CDR1 is SQVTM, CDR2 ANQGSEA, per germline. The CDR3 loop is CRASGRVNNEQFF. For the CDR3, the DNA is TGCAGAGCTAGCGGGAGAGTGAACAATGAGCAGTTCTTC.

The chain joins TRBV6-5 to TRBJ2-2, with 9 bases aligning to TRBD1. Losses at the gene ends were 6 bases for V and 5 bases for J; bases not matched to a gene: 7. The CDR3 sequence is 15 residues long. Germline assignment: CDR1 MNHEY and CDR2 SVGAGI. The CDR3, as DNA: TGTGCCAGCAGCCCACAGGGGGCGCGGACCGGGGAGCTGTTTTTT. This translates into CASSPQGARTGELFF.

In this sample, this clone turned up a few times. The J gene is TRBJ2-1, the V gene TRBV11-2; D is perhaps TRBD1 (5 bases). Trimming removed 2 bases from V and 8 bases from J, with 13 bases in between. This CDR3 contains 14 residues. Germline CDR1 and CDR2: SGHAT and FQNNGV. The CDR3 DNA is TGTGCCAGCAGCTTATTGGGCAGGGTGGATGAGCAGTTCTTC. Residues: CASSLLGRVDEQFF.

Only a few counts were recorded for this clone. The chain combines TRBV28 with TRBJ2-3, with TRBD1 identical over 7 bases. The V and J ends lost 1 base and 8 bases, in that order; junction bases with no gene match: 0. Per germline, CDR1 MDHEN and CDR2 SYDVKM. The CDR3 has 12 residues. The CDR3 coding sequence is TGTGCCAGCAGTTTATCAGGGGGTACGCAGTATTTT. Its translation: CASSLSGGTQYF.

The V gene is TRBV6-5, the J gene TRBJ2-7, with 7 bases matching TRBD1. CDR3 size: 13 residues. Germline trimming cut 7 bases from V and 1 base from J; bases unmatched to any gene: 4. Germline CDR1 MNHEY, CDR2 SVGAGI. CDR3 region: CASNQQGSYEQYF. The CDR3 nucleotides are TGTGCCAGCAACCAACAGGGGTCCTACGAGCAGTACTTC.

The V call is TRBV7-6, the J call TRBJ1-1; 10 bases align to TRBD1. Germline V gene data show CDR1 as SGHVS and CDR2 as FNYEAQ. The V gene end was trimmed by 0 bases and the J gene end by 8 bases; junction bases not matched to a gene: 6. CDR3 size: 15 residues. This CDR3 is CASSLAGQGWAEAFF. The CDR3, as DNA: TGTGCCAGCAGCTTAGCGGGACAGGGGTGGGCAGAAGCTTTCTTT.

J is TRBJ2-5 and V is TRBV2; 9 nucleotides match TRBD2. The CDR3 covers 15 residues. The germline V gene has CDR1 SNHLY and CDR2 FYNNEI. Losses at the gene ends were 4 bases for V and 0 bases for J; bases not matched to a gene: 3. CDR3 nucleotides: TGTGCCAGCAGTGTAGGACTAGCGTACCAAGAGACCCAGTACTTC. This encodes CASSVGLAYQETQYF. The full variable domain, with the rest looked up from reference TRBV2 and TRBJ2-5, is EPEVTQTPSHQVTQMGQEVILRCVPISNHLYFYWYRQILGQKVEFLVSFYNNEISEKSEIFDDQFSVERPDGSNFTLKIRSTKLEDSAMYFCASSVGLAYQETQYFGPGTRLLVL.

The rearrangement uses TRBV9 and TRBJ2-7; 8 bases align to TRBD2. Per the germline V gene, CDR1 is SGDLS and CDR2 is YYNGEE. The CDR3 loop spans 14 amino acids. J was trimmed by 7 bases and V by 0 bases; bases with no gene match: 6. The DNA of the CDR3 is TGTGCCAGCAGCGTAGATGTGGGACTAGGGGAGCAGTACTTC. Translating gives CASSVDVGLGEQYF.

V and J are TRBV11-2 and TRBJ2-7; D gene ambiguous. The CDR3 is made up of 13 amino acids. CDR1 is SGHAT and CDR2 is FQNNGV in the germline V gene. Trimming shortened V by 2 bases and J by 7 bases, and 12 bases separated the two germline ends. CDR3 in DNA: TGTGCCAGCAGCTTATCTATGTCGACAGAGCAGTACTTC. Translating gives CASSLSMSTEQYF.

In this sample, this clone turned up a few times. This chain uses TRBV5-6 with TRBJ1-1; 7 bases map to TRBD1. The V segment lost 4 bases and the J segment 1 base; nucleotides outside the gene matches: 7. The CDR3 contains 15 residues. Germline values: CDR1 SGHDT, CDR2 YYEEEE. For the CDR3, the DNA is TGTGCCAGCAGCACACTAAACAGGGGGAACACTGAAGCTTTCTTT. Its translation: CASSTLNRGNTEAFF.

V is TRBV5-1 and J is TRBJ2-1, with 9 positions matching TRBD2. V lost 3 bases, J lost 3 bases, and 7 bases stayed unmatched. The length of the CDR3 is 16 residues. Germline values: CDR1 SGHRS, CDR2 YFSETQ. As DNA, the CDR3 is TGCGCCAGCAGCTACCTCGCTAGCGGGAACTACAATGAGCAGTTCTTC. The encoded protein is CASSYLASGNYNEQFF.

This clone was detected only a few times. The V call is TRBV7-2, the J call TRBJ2-5; perhaps TRBD1 as D (5 bases). The ends were cut back, 1 base at V and 9 bases at J, with 9 bases in the middle. This CDR3 contains 12 residues. The germline CDR1 and CDR2 sequences are SGHTA and FQGNSA. This chain's CDR3 is CASSLDRTPQYF. The CDR3 bases are TGTGCCAGCAGCTTAGACAGGACCCCCCAGTACTTC.

The chain carries TRBV6-5 and TRBJ2-7, with D possibly TRBD1 on 6 matching bases. Trimming removed 5 bases from V and 5 bases from J, with 16 bases in between. This CDR3 comprises 14 residues. Germline CDR1 is MNHEY and CDR2 is SVGAGI. The CDR3 here is CASSNRQAPNEQYF. CDR3 nucleotide sequence: TGTGCCAGCAGTAACCGACAGGCCCCAAACGAGCAGTACTTC.

CDR3 DNA sequence: TGCGCCAGCAGCTCCGACAGGCTGTTCTATGGCTACACCTTC. Translating gives CASSSDRLFYGYTF. V and J are TRBV5-1 and TRBJ1-2; perhaps TRBD1 as D (6 bases). The CDR3 consists of 14 residues. Trimming pared 3 bases from V and 4 bases from J, leaving 13 bases between. Germline-derived CDR1 and CDR2 are SGHRS and YFSETQ.

This chain joins TRBV18 and TRBJ1-2; no reliable D call. The CDR3 length is 14 residues. The V end was cut by 6 bases, the J end by 4 bases, with 15 bases between. Germline V gene lookup returns CDR1 KGHSH and CDR2 LQKENI. CDR3 DNA: TGTGCCAGCTCCGGACTCCCGGTCGTCTATGGCTACACCTTC. Translated: CASSGLPVVYGYTF.

The V and J genes are TRBV5-6 and TRBJ1-2; D call uncertain. The ends were cut back, 1 base at V and 2 bases at J, with 9 bases in the middle. The CDR3 consists of 14 residues. CDR1 is SGHDT, CDR2 YYEEEE, per germline. Here the CDR3 DNA reads TGTGCCAGCAGCTTGTATGGAGGAAACTATGGCTACACCTTC. It codes for CASSLYGGNYGYTF.

A few counts support this clone. The chain combines TRBV7-6 with TRBJ2-2; 10 nucleotides line up with TRBD2. The CDR3 covers 17 residues. V gave up 5 bases and J gave up 5 bases; unmatched junction bases: 11. CDR1 and CDR2 (germline): SGHVS, FNYEAQ. The CDR3 nucleotides read TGTGCCAGCAGCCAAAGTCTACTAGCGGGAAGGACCGGGGAGCTGTTTTTT. Protein: CASSQSLLAGRTGELFF.

V and J are TRBV5-4 and TRBJ1-2; unclear D gene. The V and J ends lost 4 bases and 0 bases respectively, with 10 bases between them. Germline V gene data show CDR1 as SGHNT and CDR2 as YYREEE (reference sequence). The CDR3 spans 14 residues. CDR3 bases: TGTGCCAGCAGCGGCGATCTAGCTAACTATGGCTACACCTTC. Its protein product is CASSGDLANYGYTF.

The J gene is TRBJ2-1, the V gene TRBV30; D is ambiguous. CDR1 is GTSNPN and CDR2 is SVGIG in the germline V gene (reference sequence). CDR3 size: 11 residues. Deletions cut 2 bases from V and 5 bases from J, with 4 bases between. CDR3 region: CAWSLNNEQFF. CDR3 DNA: TGTGCCTGGAGTCTTAACAATGAGCAGTTCTTC.

J is TRBJ2-3 and V is TRBV5-1, with 7 positions matching TRBD2. Per germline, CDR1 SGHRS and CDR2 YFSETQ. The CDR3 contains 14 residues. V dropped 2 bases and J dropped 4; count of bases not matched to a gene: 4. The DNA of the CDR3 is TGCGCCAGCAGCTTCGGCGGGAGCGCAGATACGCAGTATTTT. Translated: CASSFGGSADTQYF.

The sample holds a few counts of this clone. The chain uses TRBV2 and TRBJ1-1, with 7 positions matching TRBD1. Germline CDR1 is SNHLY and CDR2 is FYNNEI. After removal of 5 bases from V and 0 bases from J, the junction contained 6 bases not matched to a gene. The CDR3 has 15 amino acids. Here the CDR3 reads CASSPDRAMNTEAFF. In DNA form, the CDR3 reads TGTGCCAGCAGTCCCGACAGGGCCATGAACACTGAAGCTTTCTTT.

To note about this clone: Germline is not matched at one junction end, which may reflect a read error. V usage is TRBV19 and J usage is TRBJ1-5; TRBD1 aligns across 8 bases. In germline, CDR1 is LNHDA, CDR2 SQIVND (reference sequence). The length of the CDR3 is 16 residues. The CDR3 bases are TGTGCCAGCAGTACCGCCCCAGGGGGCTCCAATCAGCCCCAGCATTTT. This gives the protein CASSTAPGGSNQPQHF.

This clone was counted between two and nine times. The V gene is TRBV5-5, the J gene TRBJ1-1; D may be TRBD1 (5 bases). The CDR3 spans 17 residues. V was clipped by 0 bases and J by 5 bases, with 20 bases between them. From germline, CDR1 is SGHKS and CDR2 YYEKEE (reference sequence). The CDR3 nucleotides read TGTGCCAGCAGCTTGGTCCTTGGGGCCGGTCTTTTTACTGAAGCTTTCTTT. It is translated as CASSLVLGAGLFTEAFF.

V usage is TRBV5-1 and J usage is TRBJ1-2, with 9 bases aligning to TRBD1. The CDR3 runs 13 residues. V shed 6 bases and J 6 bases; nucleotides not matched to a gene: 6. Germline V CDR1 and CDR2: SGHRS, YFSETQ. The CDR3 coding sequence is TGCGCCAGCACCTCCGGGACAGGGAATGGCTACACCTTC. This encodes CASTSGTGNGYTF.

This chain connects TRBV18 to TRBJ2-4; a possible D gene is TRBD2 (6 bases). Germline assignment: CDR1 KGHSH and CDR2 LQKENI. The length of the CDR3 is 13 residues. Between the trimmed V and J ends, which lost 6 bases and 16 bases, there was a span of 22 bases. Written as DNA, the CDR3 is TGTGCCAGCTCCCTGGGACTTCATAGGAGGATCTACTTC. It encodes CASSLGLHRRIYF.